This T cell receptor beta chain was documented in a study of blood T cell repertoires in COVID-19. Germline V CDR1 and CDR2: SEHNR, FQNEAQ (reference sequence). V was trimmed by 1 base and J by 6 bases, leaving 11 bases between them. The CDR3 runs to 14 residues. Only in-frame clones appear in the TCRdb table, and some are missing; sequencing was by immunoSEQ multiplex PCR. The sample consists of 100,000 to 150,000 clones, 70% to 90% of them appearing once. This chain uses TRBV7-9 with TRBJ2-3; no firm D call. The TCR was taken from an elderly woman with acute or convalescent COVID-19. The sample taken for sequencing was peripheral blood. CDR3 nucleotides: TGTGCCAGCAGCTTAGTTGACTCTGCGGATACGCAGTATTTT. It specifies CASSLVDSADTQYF.